Below, 26 T cell receptor beta chains from the same sample are listed, as sequenced in a study of blood T cell repertoires in COVID-19. TCRdb keeps only in-frame clones here, not all; method: immunoSEQ multiplex PCR. The sample has about 220,000 clones, around four fifths seen once. The sample taken for sequencing was peripheral blood. The receptors were sampled from a woman in her sixties or seventies with COVID-19, enrolled during active disease.

The J gene is TRBJ2-2, the V gene TRBV2; 9 bases agree with TRBD1. The germline CDR1 and CDR2 sequences are SNHLY and FYNNEI. The CDR3 contains 16 residues. V gave up 0 bases and J gave up 4 bases; unmatched junction bases: 3. CDR3 region: CASSEAGDRVTGELFF. The CDR3 nucleotides read TGTGCCAGCAGTGAAGCTGGGGACAGGGTCACCGGGGAGCTGTTTTTT.

This chain connects TRBV30 to TRBJ1-3; D is undetermined. CDR3 length: 15 residues. Trimming cost V 0 bases and J 0 bases, with 9 bases left between them. The V gene's germline CDR1 is GTSNPN and CDR2 SVGIG (reference sequence). In DNA, the CDR3 is TGTGCCTGGAGTGTCGGTCCAGGCTCTGGAAACACCATATATTTT. Protein product: CAWSVGPGSGNTIYF.

This clone was detected only a few times. V is TRBV6-2 or TRBV6-3 and J is TRBJ1-6; 9 positions agree with TRBD1. Trimming at V came to 6 bases and at J to 0 bases, leaving 9 bases not matched to a gene. CDR3 length: 18 amino acids. CDR1 and CDR2 from the germline V gene are MNHEY and SVGEGT. CDR3 residues: CASSPTGQGSSYNSPLHF. The CDR3 DNA follows: TGTGCCAGCAGCCCCACCGGACAGGGGAGCTCCTATAATTCACCCCTCCACTTT.

A single count supports this clone. J is TRBJ1-2 and V is TRBV6-2 or TRBV6-3; tentatively, D is TRBD1 (6 bases). V was cut by 2 bases and J by 4 bases, with 14 bases left in between. The germline V gene has CDR1 MNHEY and CDR2 SVGEGT. The CDR3 contains 15 residues. CDR3 nucleotides: TGTGCCAGCAGTTACGCAGGGGTCGGTAGCTATGGCTACACCTTC. Protein sequence: CASSYAGVGSYGYTF.

The chain employs TRBV28 and TRBJ1-1; maybe TRBD1 (5 bases). Germline CDR1 MDHEN, CDR2 SYDVKM. V gave up 6 bases and J gave up 4 bases, with 27 bases separating them. This CDR3 region has 18 residues. CDR3 DNA: TGTGCCAGCAGACTCTTTGACAGCTTCTCCACGTCGGGCACTGAAGCTTTCTTT. This translates into CASRLFDSFSTSGTEAFF.

The chain uses TRBV10-1 and TRBJ2-2; 8 bases fit TRBD2. The V gene end was trimmed by 7 bases and the J gene end by 5 bases; junction bases not matched to a gene: 9. This CDR3 has 15 amino acids. Germline V gene sequence: CDR1 WNHNN, CDR2 SYGVQD (reference sequence). In DNA form, the CDR3 reads TGCGCCAGCACCCGGGAGGGACACTCAACCGGGGAGCTGTTTTTT. Translating gives CASTREGHSTGELFF.

This rearrangement joins TRBV14 to TRBJ2-7, with a possible D match to TRBD1 (6 bases). This CDR3 is built from 16 residues. V was trimmed by 3 bases and J by 2 bases, leaving 17 bases between them. CDR1 and CDR2 (germline): SGHDN, FVKESK. The CDR3, as DNA: TGTGCCAGCAGCCATAATACAGGGCCGCGTCCCTACGAGCAGTACTTC. It encodes CASSHNTGPRPYEQYF.

The rearrangement uses TRBV5-1 and TRBJ1-2; possibly TRBD1 for D (6 bases). The length of the CDR3 is 13 residues. In germline, CDR1 is SGHRS, CDR2 YFSETQ. V lost 3 bases and J lost 4, with 10 bases in between. CDR3 in amino acids: CASSSDSTYGYTF. The DNA of the CDR3 is TGCGCCAGCAGCTCGGACAGTACCTATGGCTACACCTTC.

The chain is built from TRBV6-2 or TRBV6-3 and TRBJ1-3; maybe TRBD1 (6 bases). Germline V gene lookup returns CDR1 MNHEY and CDR2 SVGEGT. The CDR3 extends over 16 amino acids. Trimming cost V 6 bases and J 4 bases, with 19 bases left between them. CDR3 DNA sequence: TGTGCCAGCAGCGGACAGAGCAAGAGAAAGGGAAACACCATATATTTT. This translates into CASSGQSKRKGNTIYF.

The gene calls are TRBV11-2 and TRBJ1-1; D remains unclear. From germline, CDR1 is SGHAT and CDR2 FQNNGV. Between the trimmed V and J ends, which lost 1 base and 4 bases, there was a span of 7 bases. This CDR3 comprises 13 residues. The DNA of the CDR3 is TGTGCCAGCAGCTTAGCACGGTCCACTGAAGCTTTCTTT. This gives the protein CASSLARSTEAFF.

The gene calls are TRBV5-1 and TRBJ1-4; maybe TRBD1 (6 bases). CDR3 length: 17 amino acids. V lost 4 bases and J lost 0, with 16 bases in between. Looked up from germline, CDR1 is SGHRS and CDR2 is YFSETQ. CDR3 residues: CASSPGQISTTNEKLFF. In nucleotides, the CDR3 is TGCGCCAGCAGCCCTGGACAGATTTCGACAACTAATGAAAAACTGTTTTTT.

Turning to this clone: This specimen includes other DNA sequences encoding the same CDR3. The rearrangement uses TRBV5-1 and TRBJ1-1; D may be TRBD1 (6 bases). The CDR3 is 14 amino acids. Trimming stripped 4 bases from V and 2 bases from J, with 12 bases between. Germline values: CDR1 SGHRS, CDR2 YFSETQ. DNA for the CDR3: TGCGCCAGCAGCCAACAGGGCGGCAACACTGAAGCTTTCTTT. Amino acid sequence: CASSQQGGNTEAFF.

The rearrangement links TRBV2 to TRBJ2-2, with D perhaps matching TRBD2 (5 bases). Trimming took off 5 bases at V and 2 bases at J, with 12 bases between the two ends. The CDR3 covers 15 residues. Germline CDR1 and CDR2: SNHLY and FYNNEI. The CDR3 DNA reads TGTGCCAGCAGTAGAGCGGACTCAAACACCGGGGAGCTGTTTTTT. It yields the protein CASSRADSNTGELFF.

The chain recombines TRBV19 with TRBJ2-2; 7 bases are shared with TRBD1. The V segment lost 3 bases and the J segment 4 bases; nucleotides outside the gene matches: 8. The CDR3 covers 16 residues. Germline assignment: CDR1 LNHDA and CDR2 SQIVND (reference sequence). This CDR3 is CASSIKTGSGTGELFF. The CDR3 DNA is TGTGCCAGTAGTATCAAGACAGGGTCGGGCACCGGGGAGCTGTTTTTT.

The J gene is TRBJ1-6, the V gene TRBV16; TRBD1 matches 7 bases. Germline assignment: CDR1 KGHSY and CDR2 FQNENV. J lost 6 bases, V lost 0 bases, and 8 bases had no gene match. The CDR3 totals 17 residues. CDR3 in DNA: TGTGCCAGCAGCCAATCTGGAGGGGGCGCAAGTAATTCACCCCTCCACTTT. Its translation: CASSQSGGGASNSPLHF. The full variable domain, rest sourced from reference TRBV16 and TRBJ1-6, is GEEVAQTPKHLVRGEGQKAKLYCAPIKGHSYVFWYQQVLKNEFKFLISFQNENVFDETGMPKERFSAKCLPNSPCSLEIQATKLEDSAVYFCASSQSGGGASNSPLHFGNGTRLTVT.

The chain combines TRBV6-5 with TRBJ2-7; D unclear. V lost 5 bases to trimming and J lost 1 base, with 12 bases between them. Germline V gene data show CDR1 as MNHEY and CDR2 as SVGAGI. The CDR3 runs to 14 residues. The CDR3 protein is CASSKSGASYEQYF. DNA for the CDR3: TGTGCCAGCAGTAAAAGTGGAGCATCCTACGAGCAGTACTTC.

CDR3 bases: TGTGCCAGCAGCCTACGGACTAGCTCCTTGGGGGGCACCGGGGAGCTGTTTTTT. This encodes CASSLRTSSLGGTGELFF. The chain is built from TRBV3-1 (or the pseudogene TRBV3-2) and TRBJ2-2, with 8 nucleotides matching TRBD2. The CDR3 is 18 residues long. The V gene end was trimmed by 4 bases and the J gene end by 4 bases; junction bases not matched to a gene: 14. Germline V gives CDR1 LGHDT, CDR2 YNNKEL (reference sequence).

This chain connects TRBV7-9 to TRBJ1-2, with TRBD1 as a possible D gene (5 bases). The ends were cut back, 5 bases at V and 8 bases at J, with 18 bases in the middle. In germline, CDR1 is SEHNR, CDR2 FQNEAQ (reference sequence). CDR3 length: 14 amino acids. In DNA, the CDR3 is TGTGCCAGCAGCACGGACGGGACTGCGCGGGGCTACACCTTC. It translates to CASSTDGTARGYTF. The variable domain in full, completed from reference TRBV7-9 and TRBJ1-2, reads DTGVSQNPRHKITKRGQNVTFRCDPISEHNRLYWYRQTLGQGPEFLTYFQNEAQLEKSRLLSDRFSAERPKGSFSTLEIQRTEQGDSAMYLCASSTDGTARGYTFGSGTRLTVV.

The V call is TRBV7-9, the J call TRBJ2-7, with D unclear. With 1 base removed from V and 4 bases from J, the gap between germline ends came to 11 bases. This CDR3 comprises 14 residues. The germline CDR1 and CDR2 sequences are SEHNR and FQNEAQ (reference sequence). CDR3 protein: CASSLDPATYEQYF. The CDR3 nucleotides are TGTGCCAGCAGCTTAGATCCAGCGACTTACGAGCAGTACTTC.

This sequence joins TRBV5-6 and TRBJ2-3, with 7 nucleotides matching TRBD2. V dropped 3 bases and J dropped 0; count of bases not matched to a gene: 7. Per the germline V gene, CDR1 is SGHDT and CDR2 is YYEEEE. This CDR3 region has 16 residues. CDR3 in amino acids: CASSSPGRGSTDTQYF. DNA of the CDR3: TGTGCCAGCAGCTCCCCGGGGAGGGGCAGCACAGATACGCAGTATTTT.

The CDR3 coding sequence is TGTGCCAGCAGCTTAGGGCAAACAGGGGCGGAAAACATTCAGTACTTC. It is translated as CASSLGQTGAENIQYF. The V and J genes are TRBV7-2 and TRBJ2-4; 7 positions agree with TRBD1. This CDR3 contains 16 residues. Germline V CDR1 and CDR2: SGHTA, FQGNSA. V lost 1 base, J lost 5 bases, and 8 bases stayed unmatched.

This clone has only one observation. The rearrangement uses TRBV7-2 and TRBJ2-2; 7 bases fit TRBD1. The CDR3 runs 15 residues. V gave up 2 bases and J gave up 1 base; unmatched junction bases: 1. CDR1 is SGHTA and CDR2 is FQGNSA in the germline V gene. The CDR3 loop is CASSLRTGNTGELFF. CDR3 nucleotide sequence: TGTGCCAGCAGCTTACGGACAGGGAACACCGGGGAGCTGTTTTTT.

The chain couples TRBV10-3 to TRBJ2-6, with 8 bases aligning to TRBD1. Trimming took 10 bases from V and 0 from J; bases not matched to a gene: 11. The CDR3 covers 17 residues. CDR1 ENHRY and CDR2 SYGVKD come from the germline V gene. The CDR3: CATNPGTGNSGANVLTF. Written as DNA, the CDR3 is TGTGCCACCAACCCCGGGACAGGAAACTCTGGGGCCAACGTCCTGACTTTC.

The chain employs TRBV28 and TRBJ2-3; 8 nucleotides agree with TRBD2. The junction had 8 bases not matched to a gene; V was cut back by 9 bases and J by 3 bases. Germline V CDR1 and CDR2: MDHEN, SYDVKM. The CDR3 is 14 residues long. CDR3 amino acids: CASSSGSRTDTQYF. The CDR3 coding sequence is TGTGCCAGTTCAAGCGGGAGCCGAACAGATACGCAGTATTTT.

The chain has TRBV24-1 and TRBJ2-7; D gene ambiguous. The V end was cut by 0 bases, the J end by 0 bases, with 11 bases between. In germline, CDR1 is KGHDR, CDR2 SFDVKD. The CDR3 spans 16 residues. This CDR3 reads CATSDLKNTGSYEQYF. Here the CDR3 DNA reads TGTGCCACCAGTGATTTGAAAAATACGGGCTCCTACGAGCAGTACTTC.

This clone is a singleton in its sample. CDR3 coding DNA: TGTGCCAGCAGCTTAGTTGCTGGGACTCCCTCGGACGAGCAGTACTTC. This gives the protein CASSLVAGTPSDEQYF. This chain joins TRBV11-2 and TRBJ2-7; a weak D match, TRBD2 (6 bases). CDR1 is SGHAT, CDR2 FQNNGV, per germline. Trimming took 1 base from V and 5 from J, leaving 18 bases between them. This CDR3 contains 16 residues.